This T cell receptor beta chain was captured by sequencing in a study of neurological immune-mediated disorders. General observations from the study: When the repertoires were sorted by phylogenetic grouping, those of 18 of 34 multiple sclerosis patients ended up in one related-CDR3 cluster, a possible signature.

This clonotype was detected many times. The antigen remains undetermined. Mismatch with germline at one junction end may stem from a read error. As for the cDNA, it was generated by 5'RACE with 10-nucleotide random UMIs. One entry per CDR3 protein, called by TCRdb with MiXCR from the 5' RACE reads. Of about 62,000 distinct CDR3 sequences in the sample, 3.5% to 4.5% were seen once. This TCR came from a woman aged 45 to 65 with multiple sclerosis. The sample comprised PBMCs.

The CDR3 loop reads CASRSGRATGELFF. CDR3 in DNA: TGTGCTAGCAGAAGCGGGAGGGCAACCGGGGAGCTGTTTTTT. This chain connects TRBV7-7 to TRBJ2-2; 10 bases align to TRBD2. Germline CDR1 reads SSHAT; CDR2 reads FNYEAQ (reference sequence). The CDR3 is made up of 14 amino acids.